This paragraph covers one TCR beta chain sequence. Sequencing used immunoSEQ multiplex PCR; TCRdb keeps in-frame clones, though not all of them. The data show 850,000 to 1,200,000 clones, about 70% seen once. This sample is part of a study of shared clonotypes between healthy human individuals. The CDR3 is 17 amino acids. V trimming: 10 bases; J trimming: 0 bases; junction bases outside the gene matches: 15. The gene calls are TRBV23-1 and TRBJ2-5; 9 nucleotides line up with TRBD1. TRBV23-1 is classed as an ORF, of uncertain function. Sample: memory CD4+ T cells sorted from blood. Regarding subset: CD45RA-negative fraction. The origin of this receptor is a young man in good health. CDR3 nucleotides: TGCGCCAACGTGTCGTGGAGGACAGGGGCCTACCAAGAGACCCAGTACTTC. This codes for CANVSWRTGAYQETQYF.